These 28 T cell receptor beta chains were all obtained from the same sample, sequenced in a study of blood T cell repertoires in COVID-19. TCRdb's copy holds only in-frame clones and misses some; the assay was immunoSEQ multiplex PCR. In the table there are 210,000 or so clones, approximately 80% of which are singletons. Sequenced sample: PBMCs or T cells enriched from blood (not recorded which). The receptors originated from a woman in her 40s with acute COVID-19.

This clone is a singleton in its sample. The chain employs TRBV3-1 (or the pseudogene TRBV3-2) and TRBJ2-1; D may be TRBD2 (6 bases). CDR1 LGHDT and CDR2 YNNKEL come from the germline V gene (reference sequence). The CDR3 loop spans 14 amino acids. V lost 8 bases and J lost 0, with 11 bases in between. CDR3 loop: CASSRGSSYNEQFF. Written as DNA, the CDR3 is TGTGCCAGCTCTCGGGGGAGCTCCTACAATGAGCAGTTCTTC.

This chain joins TRBV20-1 and TRBJ2-5; possible D gene TRBD2, 6 bases. CDR3 length: 11 amino acids. The germline V and J ends were trimmed by 7 bases and 5 bases, with 11 bases remaining between them. CDR1 is DFQATT, CDR2 SNEGSKA, per germline (reference sequence). The CDR3 DNA reads TGCAGTGGAACGGAGGGGGAGACCCAGTACTTC. Translation gives CSGTEGETQYF.

This chain uses TRBV5-1 with TRBJ1-1; weak D call: TRBD1 (5 bases). This CDR3 is 15 amino acids long. Trimming pared 2 bases from V and 3 bases from J, leaving 14 bases between. Looked up from germline, CDR1 is SGHRS and CDR2 is YFSETQ. CDR3 sequence: CASSFAGMSDTEAFF. CDR3 coding DNA: TGCGCCAGCAGCTTCGCAGGGATGAGTGACACTGAAGCTTTCTTT. The whole variable domain, filled in from reference TRBV5-1 and TRBJ1-1, reads KAGVTQTPRYLIKTRGQQVTLSCSPISGHRSVSWYQQTPGQGLQFLFEYFSETQRNKGNFPGRFSGRQFSNSRSEMNVSTLELGDSALYLCASSFAGMSDTEAFFGQGTRLTVV.

The chain carries TRBV5-5 and TRBJ1-4, with D possibly TRBD1 on 5 matching bases. Deletions cut 0 bases from V and 6 bases from J, with 12 bases between. This CDR3 is 15 amino acids long. The germline V gene encodes CDR1 SGHKS and CDR2 YYEKEE (reference sequence). Here the CDR3 reads CASSLVSGLDEKLFF. The CDR3 bases are TGTGCCAGCAGCTTGGTATCAGGGCTGGATGAAAAACTGTTTTTT. Variable domain in full (rest from reference TRBV5-5 and TRBJ1-4): DAGVTQSPTHLIKTRGQQVTLRCSPISGHKSVSWYQQVLGQGPQFIFQYYEKEERGRGNFPDRFSARQFPNYSSELNVNALLLGDSALYLCASSLVSGLDEKLFFGSGTQLSVL.

The chain employs TRBV19 and TRBJ2-3; 10 nucleotides align to TRBD2. The CDR3 has 16 residues. CDR1 and CDR2 (germline): LNHDA, SQIVND (reference sequence). With V trimmed by 3 bases and J by 5 bases, 8 bases remained unmatched. The CDR3 spells CASSIQSGRAIDTQYF. The CDR3 DNA reads as TGTGCCAGTAGTATCCAAAGCGGGAGGGCTATAGATACGCAGTATTTT.

A few counts support this clone. This rearrangement joins TRBV19 to TRBJ1-5; 8 nucleotides agree with TRBD1. Trimming removed 4 bases from V and 2 bases from J; junction bases left unmatched: 1. Germline values: CDR1 LNHDA, CDR2 SQIVND (reference sequence). The CDR3 totals 14 residues. CDR3 DNA sequence: TGTGCCAGTAGTACAGGGGGCGGCAATCAGCCCCAGCATTTT. Protein product: CASSTGGGNQPQHF. Combining the CDR3 with reference TRBV19 and TRBJ1-5 gives the whole variable domain DGGITQSPKYLFRKEGQNVTLSCEQNLNHDAMYWYRQDPGQGLRLIYYSQIVNDFQKGDIAEGYSVSREKKESFPLTVTSAQKNPTAFYLCASSTGGGNQPQHFGDGTRLSIL.

This chain uses TRBV29-1 with TRBJ1-1; D is possibly TRBD1 (5 bases). Between the trimmed V and J ends, which lost 7 bases and 1 base, there was a span of 16 bases. This CDR3 contains 14 residues. The germline V gene has CDR1 SQVTM and CDR2 ANQGSEA. The CDR3 DNA reads TGCAGCGGCTCGCACGGGGGGAGGAACACTGAAGCTTTCTTT. Its protein is CSGSHGGRNTEAFF.

The chain couples TRBV14 to TRBJ2-1, with 13 bases fitting TRBD2. The ends lost 0 bases at V and 7 bases at J; junction bases unmatched: 15. Germline V gene data show CDR1 as SGHDN and CDR2 as FVKESK. The CDR3 loop spans 20 amino acids. The CDR3 sequence is CASSQDWSGTSGRAGNEQFF. In nucleotides, the CDR3 is TGTGCCAGCAGCCAAGATTGGTCGGGTACTAGCGGGAGGGCCGGAAATGAGCAGTTCTTC.

The gene calls are TRBV24-1 and TRBJ2-2, with D tentatively TRBD1 (6 bases). Looked up from germline, CDR1 is KGHDR and CDR2 is SFDVKD. This CDR3 contains 15 residues. V was shortened by 3 bases and J by 3 bases, with 10 bases between the two germline ends. CDR3 DNA: TGTGCCACCAGTGATAGGGACACCCACACCGGGGAGCTGTTTTTT. Translation: CATSDRDTHTGELFF.

The chain has TRBV25-1 and TRBJ2-7; D remains unclear. Germline V gene data show CDR1 as MGHDK and CDR2 as SYGVNS. This CDR3 contains 18 residues. V gave up 0 bases and J gave up 3 bases, with 21 bases separating them. The CDR3 region is CASSEYFPIEERNYEQYF. CDR3 in DNA: TGTGCCAGCAGTGAATATTTCCCCATCGAGGAGAGAAACTACGAGCAGTACTTC.

This clone showed up just a few times. The chain has TRBV5-4 and TRBJ2-5, with a possible D match to TRBD2 (6 bases). This CDR3 contains 13 residues. V was cut by 2 bases and J by 4 bases, with 9 bases left in between. CDR1 is SGHNT and CDR2 is YYREEE in the germline V gene (reference sequence). The CDR3 protein is CASSFRGGETQYF. The CDR3 nucleotides are TGTGCCAGCAGCTTTAGGGGAGGAGAGACCCAGTACTTC.

V gene TRBV9 combines with J gene TRBJ2-7, with TRBD1 matching 7 bases. The junction had 8 bases not matched to a gene; V was cut back by 4 bases and J by 7 bases. The CDR3 length is 13 residues. Germline V lookup: CDR1 SGDLS, CDR2 YYNGEE. In DNA, the CDR3 is TGTGCCAGCAGCACCTCCAAGGGGGCAGAGCAGTACTTC. Its translation is CASSTSKGAEQYF. Full variable domain (missing parts from reference TRBV9 and TRBJ2-7): DSGVTQTPKHLITATGQRVTLRCSPRSGDLSVYWYQQSLDQGLQFLIQYYNGEERAKGNILERFSAQQFPDLHSELNLSSLELGDSALYFCASSTSKGAEQYFGPGTRLTVT.

V is TRBV7-2 and J is TRBJ1-5; 9 nucleotides line up with TRBD1. CDR1 and CDR2 (germline): SGHTA, FQGNSA. V lost 5 bases to trimming and J lost 6 bases; unmatched junction nucleotides: 8. The CDR3 totals 15 residues. CDR3 coding DNA: TGTGCCAGCAGCCCTTTCACAGGGGGCAGTCAGCCCCAGCATTTT. This encodes CASSPFTGGSQPQHF.

This clone was seen only once. The rearrangement joins TRBV6-2 or TRBV6-3 to TRBJ2-7; the match to TRBD2 covers 8 bases. CDR3 length equals 15 residues. CDR1 and CDR2 from the germline V gene are MNHEY and SVGEGT. V lost 6 bases to trimming and J lost 3 bases; unmatched junction nucleotides: 10. Here the CDR3 reads CASRYRSGVGYEQYF. The CDR3, as DNA: TGTGCCAGCAGATACCGTAGCGGGGTTGGCTACGAGCAGTACTTC.

V gene TRBV9 combines with J gene TRBJ2-7; 9 bases are shared with TRBD1. The J segment lost 2 bases and the V segment lost 0 bases, leaving 9 bases of the junction unmatched. This CDR3 is built from 17 residues. Per the germline V gene, CDR1 is SGDLS and CDR2 is YYNGEE. This CDR3 is CASSVDVTGGLTYEQYF. The CDR3 region has the DNA TGTGCCAGCAGCGTAGACGTTACAGGGGGCCTTACCTACGAGCAGTACTTC.

Only one count was recorded for this clone. The chain links TRBV5-5 to TRBJ2-7; 8 bases agree with TRBD2. The CDR3 has 16 residues. In germline, CDR1 is SGHKS, CDR2 YYEKEE (reference sequence). After removal of 4 bases from V and 0 bases from J, the junction contained 9 bases not matched to a gene. CDR3 coding DNA: TGTGCCAGCAGCCGGGGGGGAGACTCCAGCTCCTACGAGCAGTACTTC. Translating gives CASSRGGDSSSYEQYF.

The rearrangement joins TRBV7-2 to TRBJ1-4, with 9 bases matching TRBD1. V dropped 5 bases and J dropped 1; count of bases not matched to a gene: 5. Looked up from germline, CDR1 is SGHTA and CDR2 is FQGNSA. This CDR3 spans 16 amino acids. The CDR3 nucleotides read TGTGCCAGCAGCACCCGACAGGGGGTAACTAATGAAAAACTGTTTTTT. It specifies CASSTRQGVTNEKLFF.

The chain has TRBV28 and TRBJ2-3; TRBD2 matches 7 bases. The CDR3 sequence is 15 residues long. Germline lookup yields CDR1 MDHEN and CDR2 SYDVKM. The J segment lost 1 base and the V segment lost 6 bases, leaving 7 bases of the junction unmatched. The CDR3, as DNA: TGTGCCAGCAGCCCCTCCCGGGGGGGCACAGATACGCAGTATTTT. Its translation: CASSPSRGGTDTQYF.

This clone came up a few times. Other DNA sequences of this sample code for an identical CDR3. The chain combines TRBV7-3 with TRBJ1-1; D gene unclear. V lost 2 bases and J lost 0, with 7 bases in between. The CDR3 length is 14 residues. The germline gives CDR1 SGHTA, CDR2 FQGTGA. Here the CDR3 reads CASSLEGMNTEAFF. For the CDR3, the DNA is TGTGCCAGCAGCTTAGAGGGTATGAACACTGAAGCTTTCTTT.

This clone was seen just once. This chain links TRBV6-5 with TRBJ1-1; no firm D call. V dropped 6 bases and J dropped 4 bases, with 15 bases sitting between them. CDR1 is MNHEY, CDR2 SVGAGI, per germline. The CDR3 contains 14 residues. The CDR3 here is CASRDPGRGTEAFF. CDR3 sequence (DNA): TGTGCCAGCAGAGACCCAGGACGGGGCACTGAAGCTTTCTTT.

This sequence joins TRBV7-3 and TRBJ2-2; the D gene is possibly TRBD2 (5 bases). CDR1 is SGHTA and CDR2 is FQGTGA in the germline V gene. Between the trimmed V and J ends, which lost 4 bases and 5 bases, there was a span of 14 bases. This CDR3 contains 15 residues. The CDR3 coding sequence is TGTGCCAGCAGCTCCTATTCGGGGTCGACCGGGGAGCTGTTTTTT. Its translation is CASSSYSGSTGELFF. The variable domain in full, with the rest retrieved from reference TRBV7-3 and TRBJ2-2, is GAGVSQTPSNKVTEKGKYVELRCDPISGHTALYWYRQSLGQGPEFLIYFQGTGAADDSGLPNDRFFAVRPEGSVSTLKIQRTERGDSAVYLCASSSYSGSTGELFFGEGSRLTVL.

The chain links TRBV5-1 to TRBJ2-7, with 9 bases that match TRBD1. The V and J ends lost 3 bases and 5 bases, in that order; junction bases with no gene match: 6. This CDR3 region has 14 residues. Germline V CDR1 and CDR2: SGHRS, YFSETQ. The CDR3 DNA reads as TGCGCCAGCAGCTCCCGGACAGGGGTGGACGAGCAGTACTTC. Translation gives CASSSRTGVDEQYF.

Of note for this clone: The identical CDR3 is also encoded by other nucleotide sequences in the sample. The rearrangement links TRBV5-1 to TRBJ2-3; 9 nucleotides match TRBD1. Germline CDR1 SGHRS, CDR2 YFSETQ. The CDR3 is made up of 15 amino acids. The V gene end was trimmed by 0 bases and the J gene end by 5 bases; junction bases not matched to a gene: 4. CDR3 in amino acids: CASSLGGQGLDTQYF. CDR3 nucleotide sequence: TGCGCCAGCAGCTTGGGGGGACAGGGACTAGATACGCAGTATTTT.

The chain joins TRBV5-1 to TRBJ2-3; D unclear. The CDR3 contains 14 residues. From germline, CDR1 is SGHRS and CDR2 YFSETQ. V lost 0 bases and J lost 0, with 5 bases in between. The CDR3 loop is CASSLGASTDTQYF. CDR3 bases: TGCGCCAGCAGCTTGGGGGCTAGCACAGATACGCAGTATTTT. Together with reference TRBV5-1 and TRBJ2-3, the CDR3 gives the full variable domain: KAGVTQTPRYLIKTRGQQVTLSCSPISGHRSVSWYQQTPGQGLQFLFEYFSETQRNKGNFPGRFSGRQFSNSRSEMNVSTLELGDSALYLCASSLGASTDTQYFGPGTRLTVL.

The DNA for the CDR3 is TGTGCCAGCAGCTTAGGGCAGGGGGCAAGTCAGCCCCAGCATTTT. It specifies CASSLGQGASQPQHF. The gene calls are TRBV7-2 and TRBJ1-5; 8 nucleotides align to TRBD1. V shed 1 base and J 6 bases; nucleotides not matched to a gene: 5. Germline CDR1 SGHTA, CDR2 FQGNSA. The CDR3 length is 15 residues.

V gene TRBV28 combines with J gene TRBJ1-2; 7 bases are shared with TRBD1. After removal of 5 bases from V and 3 bases from J, the junction contained 15 bases not matched to a gene. Per germline, CDR1 MDHEN and CDR2 SYDVKM. The CDR3 has 17 amino acids. CDR3 protein: CASSPATGGQAYYGYTF. Here the CDR3 DNA reads TGTGCCAGCAGTCCAGCCACTGGAGGACAGGCTTACTATGGCTACACCTTC.

This clone was recorded once. V is TRBV28 and J is TRBJ1-5, with D possibly TRBD1 on 5 matching bases. The CDR3 runs to 14 residues. CDR1 is MDHEN and CDR2 is SYDVKM in the germline V gene. V was cut by 2 bases and J by 7 bases, with 12 bases left in between. CDR3 bases: TGTGCCAGCAGTTTAAGCAGGGCTCAGCAGCCCCAGCATTTT. It translates to CASSLSRAQQPQHF.

The V call is TRBV29-1, the J call TRBJ1-2, with TRBD1 identical over 9 bases. J was trimmed by 4 bases and V by 7 bases; bases with no gene match: 10. The V gene's germline CDR1 is SQVTM and CDR2 ANQGSEA. The CDR3 totals 14 residues. CDR3: CSAGDRVTSYGYTF. The CDR3 DNA reads TGCAGCGCCGGGGACAGGGTCACAAGCTATGGCTACACCTTC. The whole variable domain, remainder taken from reference TRBV29-1 and TRBJ1-2, is SAVISQKPSRDICQRGTSLTIQCQVDSQVTMMFWYRQQPGQSLTLIATANQGSEATYESGFVIDKFPISRPNLTFSTLTVSNMSPEDSSIYLCSAGDRVTSYGYTFGSGTRLTVV.